A selection of T cell receptor beta chains follows, all from one sample in a study of control samples from healthy donors and cancer patients. Libraries were prepared by immunoSEQ multiplex PCR; TCRdb keeps only in-frame clonotypes and omits some of them. The table has approximately 98,000 clones, 82% seen once. Material: blood. These receptors were obtained from a man aged 18-30 years in good health. The CDR3 runs from the conserved cysteine through the conserved F or W. The order of the fields is V gene, clone size, CDR3 protein. Size is omitted from some rows. Given values are once, few, many or a class for expanded clones.

>TRBV27|NA
CASSSRTGYGADTQYF
>TRBV7-7|NA
CASSPLTGELFF
>TRBV7-6|NA
CASSLAQTYEQYF
>TRBV5-8|once
CASSQRGVGYGYTF
>TRBV19|NA
CASSQTSWNIQYF
>TRBV5-4|NA
CASSLWIGTYNSPLHF
>TRBV6-5|NA
CASSRTGTGQPQHF
>TRBV19|NA
CASSMRGVEGPFFYGYTF
>TRBV7-2|few
CASSLLQGIKNTEAFF
>TRBV29-1|NA
CSVEDRGRLLNTEAFF
>TRBV2|NA
CASRAGSGTQYF
>TRBV5-1|NA
CASTTGDLGYTEAFF
>TRBV3-1/TRBV3-2|NA
CASSQDLAGIHNEQFF
>TRBV27|NA
CASSSHDRAETQYF
>TRBV4-3|NA
CASSQGQGHYGYTF
>TRBV28|once
CASSLFREYYGYTF
>TRBV5-1|NA
CASSLAGSVAFF
>TRBV7-9|NA
CASSFGQPSYEQYF
>TRBV30|few
CAWMDEYRGNYGYTF
>TRBV5-4|few
CASSLDSSPLHF
>TRBV27|NA
CAVGVGSRAPLHF
>TRBV6-5|NA
CASAKGAGNTIYF
>TRBV7-2|many
CASSGDRGGGYTF
>TRBV3-1/TRBV3-2|NA
CASGRDTLGTQYF
>TRBV2|NA
CASSSDRSPYNEQFF
>TRBV5-1|NA
CASSLGTGVLNTEAFF
>TRBV27|NA
CASSSSSYNEQFF
>TRBV19|NA
CASSIKGAGYTF
>TRBV5-1|NA
CASSWTGPMNTEAFF
>TRBV3-1/TRBV3-2|NA
CASSQAGGAYNEQFF
>TRBV6-5|NA
CASRKEGLETQYF
>TRBV5-1|NA
CASSLAPGEIRSPLHF
>TRBV6-5|NA
CASSYNGGDYNEQFF
>TRBV9|NA
CASSFGGGLGTDTQYF
>TRBV27|NA
CASSLMIMGNAGANVLTF
>TRBV27|NA
CASSSSAGVWNTEAFF
>TRBV4-3|NA
CASSLGTGGRKTQYF
>TRBV30|NA
CAWRVPYGYTF
>TRBV6-2/TRBV6-3|NA
CASSYRAGTGGALDTQYF
>TRBV7-2|NA
CASSQHSGGATEQFF
>TRBV6-5|NA
CASSYSTGGRYNEQFF
>TRBV6-6|NA
CASSHLGQGRLPTEKLFF
>TRBV15|NA
CATSRELALQPQHF
>TRBV7-9|NA
CASSPPPVGGGADTQYF
>TRBV30|NA
CAWSRQINEKLFF
>TRBV6-5|NA
CASSFLKGPEQYF
>TRBV28|NA
CASSVRGEITGELFF
>TRBV4-3|NA
CASSQDTGQGGNEQYF